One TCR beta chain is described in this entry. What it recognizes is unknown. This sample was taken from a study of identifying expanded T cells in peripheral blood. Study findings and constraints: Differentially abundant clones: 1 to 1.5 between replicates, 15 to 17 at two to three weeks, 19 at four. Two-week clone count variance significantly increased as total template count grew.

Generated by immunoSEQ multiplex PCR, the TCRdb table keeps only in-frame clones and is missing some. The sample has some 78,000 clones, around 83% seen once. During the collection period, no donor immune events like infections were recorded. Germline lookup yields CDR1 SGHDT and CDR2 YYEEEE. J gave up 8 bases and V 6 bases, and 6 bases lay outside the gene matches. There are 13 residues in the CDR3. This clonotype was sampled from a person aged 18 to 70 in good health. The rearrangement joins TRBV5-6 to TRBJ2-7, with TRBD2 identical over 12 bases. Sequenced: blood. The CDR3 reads CASNRLAGEKQYF. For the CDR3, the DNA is TGTGCCAGCAACCGACTAGCGGGAGAGAAGCAGTACTTC.